The clone carrying this T cell receptor (beta chain) has just a few counts. What it binds is unknown. Alongside a J-beta primer mix, a sample-barcoded 5' primer served in a second PCR lasting about 7 to 12 cycles. Every sample gave at least 2.5 million paired-end reads containing CDR3. TCRdb called the 5' RACE reads again in MiXCR, with one record for every CDR3 protein. Of about 1,400,000 distinct CDR3 sequences in the sample, 40% to 50% are singletons; the top ten hold roughly 8.2%. CDR1 and CDR2 from the germline V gene are SGDLS and YYNGEE. V lost 3 bases to trimming and J lost 5 bases, with 12 bases between them. This CDR3 spans 13 amino acids. The data derive from a study of blood T cells in healthy people across ages. The study, taken as a whole, reports: Greater diversity and more naive CD4+ cells were seen in long-lived donors than in aged donors. Naive T cell percentage and TCR beta diversity correlated strongly.

This sequence was found in a woman aged 18-29 years in good health. The sequencing sample was made of blood. V gene TRBV9 combines with J gene TRBJ2-7; D remains ambiguous. CDR3 bases: TGTGCCAGCAGCGCCAGGACCTTCGACGAGCAGTACTTC. The encoded protein is CASSARTFDEQYF.